The present T cell receptor (beta chain) was sequenced within a study of shared clonotypes between healthy human individuals. Caucasian adults living in Nashville, Tennessee, provided all samples. Template amounts of 250 to 350 ng DNA, around 33,000 T cell genomes, were employed in unsorted PBMC replicate PCRs. Some clones are missing from TCRdb's copy, which holds only in-frame ones; the method was immunoSEQ multiplex PCR. The sample includes hundreds of thousands of clones, 60% to 80% seen only once; the top ten take approximately 12%. A remark on this clone: Given a far larger clone just one base away, this is likely a sequencing read error.

Trimming removed 5 bases from V and 3 bases from J; junction bases left unmatched: 0. The V gene's germline CDR1 is SGHVS and CDR2 FQNEAQ. The CDR3 runs to 13 residues. The specimen sequenced was PBMCs. The TCR was taken from a woman aged 40 to 50 in good health. Some clones in this sample may be carry-over from other donors' samples. The chain employs TRBV7-8 and TRBJ2-5; 10 positions agree with TRBD2. CDR3 coding DNA: TGTGCCAGCAGCGGACTAGCGGAAGAGACCCAGTACTTC. Its translation: CASSGLAEETQYF.